This entry lists 11 T cell receptor beta chains sequenced from one sample in a study of technical replicates of blood from a handful of donors (dated by TCRdb to about 2017). The library was built by means of the immunoSEQ multiplex PCR assay. In its TCRdb copy, this immuneACCESS table keeps in-frame sequences only and misses some clones. Where compared with another copy, unresolved V genes explain less than half of these, and the others have no known cause. Within this sample are about 87,000 clones, with 95% of them counted one time only. The ten biggest clones cover around 0.3% of the sample. Specimen: T cells isolated from PBMCs. The receptor set was obtained from a human donor in good health.

V gene TRBV7-9 combines with J gene TRBJ1-2; tentative D call: TRBD1 (5 bases). V gave up 4 bases and J gave up 7 bases, with 16 bases separating them. This CDR3 has 14 amino acids. CDR1 SEHNR and CDR2 FQNEAQ come from the germline V gene (reference sequence). Here the CDR3 DNA reads TGTGCCAGCAGCTATTACCGGGCAGGGTCTGGCTACACCTTC. Its translation: CASSYYRAGSGYTF.

The chain joins TRBV4-3 to TRBJ1-2; D is ambiguous. CDR3 length equals 15 residues. Germline V lookup: CDR1 LGHNA, CDR2 YSLEER. The germline V and J ends were trimmed by 0 bases and 4 bases, with 12 bases remaining between them. The CDR3 bases are TGCGCCAGCAGCCAAGACGTGGCAGGCCCCTATGGCTACACCTTC. As protein: CASSQDVAGPYGYTF.

This chain joins TRBV4-1 and TRBJ1-5; D gene ambiguous. Per germline, CDR1 MGHRA and CDR2 YSYEKL. The V and J ends lost 1 base and 5 bases respectively, with 6 bases between them. This CDR3 contains 13 residues. The CDR3, as DNA: TGCGCCAGCAGCCAAGTATCTGATCAGCCCCAGCATTTT. It translates to CASSQVSDQPQHF.

The chain recombines TRBV9 with TRBJ2-7; 8 bases fit TRBD1. The V gene end was trimmed by 4 bases and the J gene end by 2 bases; junction bases not matched to a gene: 8. Germline V gene data show CDR1 as SGDLS and CDR2 as YYNGEE. CDR3 length: 15 amino acids. The CDR3 loop is CASSPHGQGPYEQYF. Here the CDR3 DNA reads TGTGCCAGCAGCCCACACGGACAGGGACCCTACGAGCAGTACTTC.

The V call is TRBV29-1, the J call TRBJ2-2, with D tentatively TRBD1 (6 bases). The CDR3 has 15 amino acids. V lost 5 bases and J 7 bases, leaving 20 bases between the germline ends. Germline V gives CDR1 SQVTM, CDR2 ANQGSEA. The CDR3 loop reads CSVTPGHRGGGELFF. The CDR3 DNA follows: TGCAGCGTTACCCCGGGACACCGAGGTGGCGGGGAGCTGTTTTTT.

The rearrangement links TRBV7-9 to TRBJ2-1; tentative D call: TRBD2 (5 bases). The CDR3 runs to 17 residues. Trimming took 5 bases from V and 5 from J, leaving 22 bases between them. CDR1 is SEHNR, CDR2 FQNEAQ, per germline (reference sequence). This chain's CDR3 is CASSIRDSVHYNNEQFF. The CDR3 DNA reads TGTGCCAGCAGCATAAGGGATAGCGTACATTATAACAATGAGCAGTTCTTC.

This chain joins TRBV28 and TRBJ1-1; TRBD1 agrees at 7 bases. Germline V CDR1 and CDR2: MDHEN, SYDVKM. The CDR3 contains 13 residues. Losses at the gene ends were 5 bases for V and 12 bases for J; bases not matched to a gene: 12. This chain's CDR3 is CASSRTGTVMSFF. CDR3 DNA: TGTGCCAGCAGTAGAACCGGGACAGTTATGTCTTTCTTT.

V usage is TRBV7-6 and J usage is TRBJ2-1, with D uncertain. The germline V gene encodes CDR1 SGHVS and CDR2 FNYEAQ. V was trimmed by 1 base and J by 4 bases, leaving 2 bases between them. There are 12 residues in the CDR3. The CDR3 region is CASSLVYNEQFF. DNA for the CDR3: TGTGCCAGCAGCTTAGTATACAATGAGCAGTTCTTC.

The chain is built from TRBV18 and TRBJ2-5; D is possibly TRBD2 (5 bases). CDR1 and CDR2 (germline): KGHSH, LQKENI. V was clipped by 6 bases and J by 1 base, with 12 bases between them. The CDR3 is 14 amino acids. The CDR3 DNA reads TGTGCCAGCTCCCTCGGACTCGCCCAAGAGACCCAGTACTTC. As protein: CASSLGLAQETQYF.

The chain couples TRBV5-4 to TRBJ2-3; D is undetermined. The CDR3 contains 11 residues. Germline assignment: CDR1 SGHNT and CDR2 YYREEE (reference sequence). V was clipped by 2 bases and J by 5 bases, with 3 bases between them. CDR3 in DNA: TGTGCCAGCAGCTTCCTAGATACGCAGTATTTT. This sequence encodes CASSFLDTQYF.

The rearrangement joins TRBV7-2 to TRBJ1-2; a possible D gene is TRBD1 (5 bases). V was clipped by 2 bases and J by 2 bases, with 15 bases between them. There are 16 residues in the CDR3. The germline V gene encodes CDR1 SGHTA and CDR2 FQGNSA. The CDR3 region has the DNA TGTGCCAGCAGCTTACTCCGGGCGACAGACAACTATGGCTACACCTTC. This translates into CASSLLRATDNYGYTF.